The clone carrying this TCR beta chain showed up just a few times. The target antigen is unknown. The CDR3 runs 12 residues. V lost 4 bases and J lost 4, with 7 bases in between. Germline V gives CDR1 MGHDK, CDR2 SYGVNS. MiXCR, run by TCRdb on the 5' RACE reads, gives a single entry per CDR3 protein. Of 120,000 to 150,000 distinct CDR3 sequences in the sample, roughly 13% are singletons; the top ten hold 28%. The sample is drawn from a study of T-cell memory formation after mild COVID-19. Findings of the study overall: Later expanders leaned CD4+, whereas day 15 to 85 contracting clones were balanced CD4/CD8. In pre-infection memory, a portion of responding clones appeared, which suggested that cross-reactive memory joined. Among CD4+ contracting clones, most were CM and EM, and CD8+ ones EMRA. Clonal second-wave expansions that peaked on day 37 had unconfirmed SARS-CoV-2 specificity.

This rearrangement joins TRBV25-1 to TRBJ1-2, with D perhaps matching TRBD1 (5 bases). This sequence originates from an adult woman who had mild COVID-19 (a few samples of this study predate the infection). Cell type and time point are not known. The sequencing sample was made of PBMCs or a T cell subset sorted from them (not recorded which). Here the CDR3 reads CASSGQFYGYTF. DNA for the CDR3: TGTGCCAGCAGTGGACAGTTCTATGGCTACACCTTC.